This is a list of T cell receptor beta chains from one sample in a study of post-analysis software for immune sequencing data. TCRdb reprocessed the PCR reads via MiXCR and lists one record per CDR3 protein. The data hold approximately 400,000 distinct CDR3 sequences, with approximately 38% observed a single time. The sample taken for sequencing was blood. The receptors were gathered from a girl aged 5 to 17 with multiple sclerosis. CDR3s leave out the opening cysteine and the closing phenylalanine or tryptophan.

ASSLQRGSPLH | 11 | TRBV7-9
ASSLAPPRVTQY | 12 | TRBV3-1
ASRGSVYEETQY | 12 | TRBV7-2
ASSFRSSSTDTQY | 13 | TRBV5-6
ASSLPYMQGYGYT | 13 | TRBV5-6
ASSQGTGNTGELF | 13 | TRBV4-1
ASRQGSHSGNTIY | 13 | TRBV12-3/TRBV12-4
ASSLWGGGELNEQF | 14 | TRBV7-9
ASSFSLVASSYEQY | 14 | TRBV28
ASRSSGGSYNEQF | 13 | TRBV12-3/TRBV12-4
AMGGVLNQPQH | 11 | TRBV6-1
ASSGGPGGREAKNIQY | 16 | TRBV6-1
ASSDTLWDRGKLF | 13 | TRBV25-1
AISQDAYEQY | 10 | TRBV10-3
ASSTIGQGGNEKLF | 14 | TRBV5-1
ASSPAGSYNEQF | 12 | TRBV2
ASSLVSGLNTEAF | 13 | TRBV5-1
ASSEATNYGYT | 11 | TRBV2
ASSFSDRAHGHT | 12 | TRBV12-3/TRBV12-4
ASSSDRGWNTEAF | 13 | TRBV5-1
ASSYSMGQGADTQY | 14 | TRBV6-5